The 26 T cell receptor beta chains presented below share a single source sample, sequenced in a study of cytomegalovirus exposure and HLA in healthy donors. The assay was immunoSEQ multiplex PCR, and TCRdb's table has in-frame clones only and misses some. The profile shows 95,000 to 150,000 clones, approximately 88% of them singletons. The sequencing sample was made of PBMCs. The receptors were gathered from a woman younger than 30 in good health and CMV-seronegative.

This clone was seen just once. The chain employs TRBV5-1 and TRBJ2-3; TRBD2 matches at 9 bases. The V gene end was trimmed by 1 base and the J gene end by 4 bases; junction bases not matched to a gene: 13. Germline V CDR1 and CDR2: SGHRS, YFSETQ. CDR3 length equals 18 residues. DNA of the CDR3: TGCGCCAGCAGCTTGCCGACATTAGCGGGGGCCTCCGCAGATACGCAGTATTTT. Its protein product is CASSLPTLAGASADTQYF.

This chain connects TRBV5-1 to TRBJ2-7; 9 bases are a match to TRBD1. Unmatched junction bases numbered 8, after V lost 0 bases and J lost 1 base. Germline V gene sequence: CDR1 SGHRS, CDR2 YFSETQ. CDR3 length: 17 amino acids. The chain's CDR3 is CASSLGGTGRLSYEQYF. The CDR3 nucleotides are TGCGCCAGCAGCTTGGGTGGGACAGGGCGTCTTTCCTACGAGCAGTACTTC. The complete variable domain, with remaining parts taken from reference TRBV5-1 and TRBJ2-7, reads KAGVTQTPRYLIKTRGQQVTLSCSPISGHRSVSWYQQTPGQGLQFLFEYFSETQRNKGNFPGRFSGRQFSNSRSEMNVSTLELGDSALYLCASSLGGTGRLSYEQYFGPGTRLTVT.

This clone was seen only a few times. The chain has TRBV6-1 and TRBJ2-3; D gene unclear. Germline values: CDR1 MNHNS, CDR2 SASEGT. This CDR3 has 14 residues. V lost 1 base to trimming and J lost 6 bases, with 11 bases between them. CDR3 loop: CASSEVAAWDTQYF. CDR3 nucleotides: TGTGCCAGCAGTGAAGTGGCCGCATGGGATACGCAGTATTTT.

The chain recombines TRBV4-1 with TRBJ2-4, with TRBD1 matching over 7 bases. The CDR3 sequence is 15 residues long. Trimming at V came to 4 bases and at J to 0 bases, leaving 3 bases not matched to a gene. CDR1 MGHRA and CDR2 YSYEKL come from the germline V gene. The CDR3 region is CASSLTGLAKNIQYF. The DNA of the CDR3 is TGCGCCAGCAGCCTGACAGGGCTAGCCAAAAACATTCAGTACTTC.

The chain couples TRBV2 to TRBJ2-7, with unresolved D. CDR3 size: 14 residues. The V and J ends lost 4 bases and 1 base respectively, with 11 bases between them. CDR1 is SNHLY, CDR2 FYNNEI, per germline. Here the CDR3 reads CASSVGGVSYEQYF. In nucleotides, the CDR3 is TGTGCCAGCAGTGTCGGCGGAGTGTCCTACGAGCAGTACTTC.

V and J are TRBV5-5 and TRBJ1-2; perhaps TRBD1 as D (6 bases). The germline CDR1 and CDR2 sequences are SGHKS and YYEKEE (reference sequence). This CDR3 is 13 amino acids long. V lost 3 bases to trimming and J lost 8 bases, with 14 bases between them. For the CDR3, the DNA is TGTGCCAGCAGCTCTACAGGGTCCTACGGCTACACCTTC. Protein product: CASSSTGSYGYTF.

V and J are TRBV5-1 and TRBJ2-1; TRBD2 matches 7 bases. The V gene end was trimmed by 0 bases and the J gene end by 5 bases; junction bases not matched to a gene: 5. The CDR3 totals 15 residues. Germline loops: CDR1 SGHRS, CDR2 YFSETQ. The CDR3 reads CASSLGGRDDNEQFF. CDR3 coding DNA: TGCGCCAGCAGCTTGGGTGGGAGGGACGACAATGAGCAGTTCTTC.

This clone showed up just a few times. This chain joins TRBV4-1 and TRBJ2-1; the D gene is possibly TRBD2 (6 bases). Trimming removed 4 bases from V and 13 bases from J, with 17 bases in between. The CDR3 extends over 13 amino acids. The V gene's germline CDR1 is MGHRA and CDR2 YSYEKL. CDR3 DNA: TGCGCCAGCAGCCGGGGGTCGGGAGACCCCCAGTTCTTC. Amino acid sequence: CASSRGSGDPQFF.

The chain uses TRBV18 and TRBJ2-7; 16 bases map to TRBD2. The CDR3 is 17 residues long. After removal of 3 bases from V and 3 bases from J, the junction contained 5 bases not matched to a gene. Looked up from germline, CDR1 is KGHSH and CDR2 is LQKENI. CDR3 protein: CASSPGTSGRGRYEQYF. CDR3 bases: TGTGCCAGCTCACCCGGGACTAGCGGGAGGGGACGCTACGAGCAGTACTTC.

V usage is TRBV7-2 and J usage is TRBJ2-3; D possibly corresponds to TRBD2 (5 bases). Looked up from germline, CDR1 is SGHTA and CDR2 is FQGNSA. The CDR3 spans 14 residues. V gave up 1 base and J gave up 6 bases, with 11 bases separating them. This CDR3 reads CASSLGRGWDTQYF. CDR3 coding DNA: TGTGCCAGCAGCTTAGGCCGGGGTTGGGATACGCAGTATTTT. The entire variable domain, with the rest obtained from reference TRBV7-2 and TRBJ2-3, is as follows: GAGVSQSPSNKVTEKGKDVELRCDPISGHTALYWYRQSLGQGLEFLIYFQGNSAPDKSGLPSDRFSAERTGGSVSTLTIQRTQQEDSAVYLCASSLGRGWDTQYFGPGTRLTVL.

V gene TRBV15 combines with J gene TRBJ2-3, with D perhaps TRBD2 (6 bases). From germline, CDR1 is LNHNV and CDR2 YYDKDF (reference sequence). The CDR3 consists of 17 residues. The V end lost 4 bases, the J end lost 4 bases, and 21 bases lay between the germline ends. The CDR3 region is CATSIPLWRDKADTQYF. CDR3 in DNA: TGTGCCACCAGCATTCCGCTCTGGCGGGATAAGGCAGATACGCAGTATTTT. Full variable domain (rest looked up from reference TRBV15 and TRBJ2-3): DAMVIQNPRYQVTQFGKPVTLSCSQTLNHNVMYWYQQKSSQAPKLLFHYYDKDFNNEADTPDNFQSRRPNTSFCFLDIRSPGLGDTAMYLCATSIPLWRDKADTQYFGPGTRLTVL.

This chain links TRBV7-2 with TRBJ1-1; D gene ambiguous. CDR3 length: 14 amino acids. Germline V gene data show CDR1 as SGHTA and CDR2 as FQGNSA. Trimming removed 5 bases at V and 3 bases at J, with 13 bases between. The CDR3 sequence is CASSPRVGDTEAFF. DNA of the CDR3: TGTGCCAGCAGCCCCCGGGTTGGCGACACTGAAGCTTTCTTT.

The genes are TRBV2 and TRBJ2-7; 8 bases align to TRBD2. The V segment lost 3 bases and the J segment 6 bases; nucleotides outside the gene matches: 4. The germline V gene has CDR1 SNHLY and CDR2 FYNNEI. The length of the CDR3 is 13 residues. CDR3 DNA sequence: TGTGCCAGCAGTGAGTCGGGGGGGCTCGAGCAGTACTTC. It codes for CASSESGGLEQYF.

The chain couples TRBV7-7 to TRBJ1-2; 7 nucleotides match TRBD1. The CDR3 contains 13 residues. The germline CDR1 and CDR2 sequences are SSHAT and FNYEAQ (reference sequence). Losses at the gene ends were 1 base for V and 5 bases for J; bases not matched to a gene: 1. CDR3 amino acids: CASSLGQGYGYTF. The DNA of the CDR3 is TGTGCCAGCAGCTTAGGACAGGGATATGGCTACACCTTC.

This clone was counted a single time. DNA of the CDR3: TGTGCCAGCAGCTTAGCGATGGACAGGGGGTTTGATGAGCAGTTCTTC. Translated, it gives CASSLAMDRGFDEQFF. The V and J genes are TRBV7-6 and TRBJ2-1; 10 nucleotides align to TRBD1. Germline lookup yields CDR1 SGHVS and CDR2 FNYEAQ. CDR3 length equals 16 residues. J was trimmed by 8 bases and V by 0 bases; bases with no gene match: 7.

The chain has TRBV20-1 and TRBJ2-5; no firm D call. CDR3 length: 11 residues. Trimming left V 4 bases short and J 2 bases short, with 5 bases between. The V gene's germline CDR1 is DFQATT and CDR2 SNEGSKA (reference sequence). As DNA, the CDR3 is TGCAGTGCTAACTATCAAGAGACCCAGTACTTC. It encodes CSANYQETQYF.

The chain employs TRBV5-1 and TRBJ2-7; D possibly corresponds to TRBD1 (6 bases). This CDR3 spans 16 amino acids. Trimming left V 0 bases short and J 1 base short, with 14 bases between. Germline values: CDR1 SGHRS, CDR2 YFSETQ. The CDR3: CASSLGPGTRSYEQYF. The CDR3, as DNA: TGCGCCAGCAGCTTGGGGCCCGGGACAAGGTCCTACGAGCAGTACTTC.

V usage is TRBV7-9 and J usage is TRBJ1-4; TRBD1 matches at 8 bases. The CDR3 is 13 residues long. Germline V gene sequence: CDR1 SEHNR, CDR2 FQNEAQ (reference sequence). Germline trimming cut 11 bases from V and 6 bases from J; bases unmatched to any gene: 8. DNA of the CDR3: TGTGCCGCGTCAGGGGGCATTGATGAAAAACTGTTTTTT. Translated: CAASGGIDEKLFF.

The CDR3 DNA reads TGTGCCAGCAGACCAGGGGCTGGAAACACCATATATTTT. Its protein is CASRPGAGNTIYF. The V and J genes are TRBV28 and TRBJ1-3, with D tentatively TRBD1 (6 bases). The CDR3 loop spans 13 amino acids. V was pared by 6 bases and J by 2 bases, with 8 bases between. The germline V gene encodes CDR1 MDHEN and CDR2 SYDVKM.

The V call is TRBV6-5, the J call TRBJ1-2; 10 bases fit TRBD1. Germline trimming cut 7 bases from V and 2 bases from J; bases unmatched to any gene: 1. Germline loops: CDR1 MNHEY, CDR2 SVGAGI. The CDR3 length is 13 residues. The CDR3 sequence is CASKTGGNYGYTF. CDR3 sequence (DNA): TGTGCCAGCAAGACAGGGGGCAACTATGGCTACACCTTC.

V usage is TRBV5-1 and J usage is TRBJ2-3; TRBD2 matches at 7 bases. After removal of 1 base from V and 0 bases from J, the junction contained 2 bases not matched to a gene. Germline CDR1 and CDR2: SGHRS and YFSETQ. This CDR3 comprises 15 residues. The CDR3 is CASSLLAVSTDTQYF. The CDR3 bases are TGCGCCAGCAGCTTGCTAGCGGTGAGCACAGATACGCAGTATTTT.

This chain uses TRBV6-1 with TRBJ2-3; the match to TRBD1 covers 8 bases. CDR3 length equals 16 residues. CDR1 is MNHNS, CDR2 SASEGT, per germline. With V trimmed by 2 bases and J by 6 bases, 10 bases remained unmatched. Here the CDR3 reads CASSESRQGASDTQYF. CDR3 bases: TGTGCCAGCAGTGAATCCAGGCAGGGGGCATCGGATACGCAGTATTTT.

V usage is TRBV4-1 and J usage is TRBJ1-1; maybe TRBD1 (5 bases). Trimming cost V 2 bases and J 5 bases, with 15 bases left between them. This CDR3 is built from 15 residues. Germline CDR1 MGHRA, CDR2 YSYEKL. The CDR3 coding sequence is TGCGCCAGCAGCCAATTATTAAGGGGAGGAACTGAAGCTTTCTTT. Protein product: CASSQLLRGGTEAFF.

The chain has TRBV19 and TRBJ2-7; perhaps TRBD1 as D (5 bases). Looked up from germline, CDR1 is LNHDA and CDR2 is SQIVND (reference sequence). Trimming cost V 5 bases and J 0 bases, with 14 bases left between them. CDR3 length: 15 residues. The CDR3 coding sequence is TGTGCCAGTAGTTTGAGCCCGGACACCTCCTACGAGCAGTACTTC. Translation gives CASSLSPDTSYEQYF.

The chain carries TRBV27 and TRBJ2-3, with D possibly TRBD1 on 6 matching bases. Trimming took 3 bases from V and 1 from J, leaving 14 bases between them. Germline assignment: CDR1 MNHEY and CDR2 SMNVEV (reference sequence). The CDR3 consists of 16 residues. For the CDR3, the DNA is TGTGCCAGCAGTTTCCCCCAGGGGCGCCGCACAGATACGCAGTATTTT. It yields the protein CASSFPQGRRTDTQYF.

The rearrangement uses TRBV5-6 and TRBJ2-7, with D hard to call. Germline values: CDR1 SGHDT, CDR2 YYEEEE. V lost 4 bases and J lost 0, with 5 bases in between. The CDR3 is 12 amino acids. The CDR3 sequence is CASSVSSYEQYF. The CDR3 coding sequence is TGTGCCAGCAGCGTGAGCTCCTACGAGCAGTACTTC.